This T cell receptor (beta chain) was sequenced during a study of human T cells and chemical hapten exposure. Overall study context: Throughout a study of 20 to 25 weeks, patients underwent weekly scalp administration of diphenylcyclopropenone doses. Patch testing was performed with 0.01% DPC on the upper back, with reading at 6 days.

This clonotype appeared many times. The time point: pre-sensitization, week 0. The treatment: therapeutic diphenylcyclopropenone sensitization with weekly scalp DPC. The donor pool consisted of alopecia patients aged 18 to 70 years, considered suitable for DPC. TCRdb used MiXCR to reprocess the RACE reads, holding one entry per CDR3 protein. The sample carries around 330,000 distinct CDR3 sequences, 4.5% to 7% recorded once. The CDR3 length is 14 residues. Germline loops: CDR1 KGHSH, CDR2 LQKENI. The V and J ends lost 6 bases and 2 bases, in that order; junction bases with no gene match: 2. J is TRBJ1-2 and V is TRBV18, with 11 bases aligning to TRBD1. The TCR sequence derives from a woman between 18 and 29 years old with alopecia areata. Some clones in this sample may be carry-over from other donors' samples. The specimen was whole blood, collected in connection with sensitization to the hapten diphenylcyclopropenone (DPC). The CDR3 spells CASSWDRGNYGYTF. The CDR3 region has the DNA TGTGCCAGCTCCTGGGACAGGGGGAACTATGGCTACACCTTC.